These 4 T cell receptor beta chains came from one sample sequenced in a study of blood T cell repertoires in COVID-19. Here immunoSEQ multiplex PCR was the method, and the copy in TCRdb shows in-frame clones only, minus some. The data hold over 20,000 clones, with about 91% observed a single time. Sequences were obtained from peripheral blood. The receptors were gathered from a man between 65 and 85 years old with active COVID-19.

CDR3 protein: CASSVPPGTGAYEQYF. In DNA, the CDR3 is TGTGCCAGCAGTGTACCACCGGGGACAGGGGCATACGAGCAGTACTTC. V and J are TRBV6-1 and TRBJ2-7, with 10 nucleotides matching TRBD1. V lost 4 bases, J lost 4 bases, and 10 bases stayed unmatched. CDR1 is MNHNS, CDR2 SASEGT, per germline. The CDR3 consists of 16 residues.

This chain uses TRBV20-1 with TRBJ1-2; D remains unclear. The CDR3 loop spans 14 amino acids. From germline, CDR1 is DFQATT and CDR2 SNEGSKA (reference sequence). V shed 3 bases and J shed 8 bases, with 19 bases lying between them. In nucleotides, the CDR3 is TGCAGTGCTAGTCTGGCGGGCGGCACGGGGGGCTACACCTTC. It translates to CSASLAGGTGGYTF.

CDR3 nucleotides: TGTGCCAGCAGTTTGAAGGGGGCCGATACGCAGTATTTT. It encodes CASSLKGADTQYF. J is TRBJ2-3 and V is TRBV28; 7 nucleotides match TRBD1. J gave up 6 bases and V 3 bases, and 3 bases lay outside the gene matches. CDR3 length: 13 residues. Per the germline V gene, CDR1 is MDHEN and CDR2 is SYDVKM.

V is TRBV4-3 and J is TRBJ2-5; the match to TRBD2 covers 15 bases. V gave up 0 bases and J gave up 4 bases; unmatched junction bases: 9. Germline loops: CDR1 LGHNA, CDR2 YSLEER. The CDR3 loop spans 19 amino acids. The CDR3 region has the DNA TGCGCCAGCAGCCAAGATACACCGGGACTAGCGGGAGGTGGAGAGACCCAGTACTTC. It yields the protein CASSQDTPGLAGGGETQYF.